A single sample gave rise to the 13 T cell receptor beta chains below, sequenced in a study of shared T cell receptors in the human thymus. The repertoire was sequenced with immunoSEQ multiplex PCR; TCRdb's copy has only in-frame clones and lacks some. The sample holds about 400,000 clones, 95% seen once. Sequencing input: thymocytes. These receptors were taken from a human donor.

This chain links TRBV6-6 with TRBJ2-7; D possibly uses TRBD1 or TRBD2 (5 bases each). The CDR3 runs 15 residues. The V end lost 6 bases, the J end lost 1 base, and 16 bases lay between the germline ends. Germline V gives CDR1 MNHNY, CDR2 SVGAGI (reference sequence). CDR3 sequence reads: CASSPQTGASYEQYF. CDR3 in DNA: TGTGCCAGCAGCCCCCAGACCGGGGCTTCCTACGAGCAGTACTTC.

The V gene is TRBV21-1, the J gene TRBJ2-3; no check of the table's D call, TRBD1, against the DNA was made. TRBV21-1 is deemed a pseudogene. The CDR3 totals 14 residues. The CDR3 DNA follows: TGTGCCAGCAGCGGCAGGACACCCACAGATACGCAGTATTTT. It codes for CASSGRTPTDTQYF.

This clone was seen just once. The CDR3 is CASSFFHHDEQFF. The CDR3 nucleotides are TGTGCCAGCAGTTTTTTCCACCACGATGAGCAGTTCTTC. V and J are TRBV27 and TRBJ2-1; D remains ambiguous. In germline, CDR1 is MNHEY, CDR2 SMNVEV (reference sequence). The V and J ends lost 3 bases and 8 bases respectively, with 11 bases between them. The CDR3 runs to 13 residues.

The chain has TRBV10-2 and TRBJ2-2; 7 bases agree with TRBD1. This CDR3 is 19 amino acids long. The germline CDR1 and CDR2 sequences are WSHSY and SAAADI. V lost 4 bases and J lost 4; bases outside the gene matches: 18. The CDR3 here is CASSVAMRRQGPSTGELFF. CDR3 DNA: TGCGCCAGCAGTGTGGCCATGCGTCGACAGGGCCCTTCCACCGGGGAGCTGTTTTTT.

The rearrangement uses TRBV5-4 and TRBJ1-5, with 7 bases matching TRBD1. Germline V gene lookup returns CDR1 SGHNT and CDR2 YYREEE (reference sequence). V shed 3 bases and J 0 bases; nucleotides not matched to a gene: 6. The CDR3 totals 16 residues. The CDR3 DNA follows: TGTGCCAGCAGCTGGACAGGAGAACATAGCAATCAGCCCCAGCATTTT. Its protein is CASSWTGEHSNQPQHF.

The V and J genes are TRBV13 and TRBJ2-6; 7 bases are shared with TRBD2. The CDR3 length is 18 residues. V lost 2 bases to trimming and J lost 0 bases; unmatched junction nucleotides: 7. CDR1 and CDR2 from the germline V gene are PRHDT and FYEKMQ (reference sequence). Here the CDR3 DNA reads TGTGCCAGCAGCTTATATGTGGGAGGGAGCTCTGGGGCCAACGTCCTGACTTTC. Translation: CASSLYVGGSSGANVLTF.

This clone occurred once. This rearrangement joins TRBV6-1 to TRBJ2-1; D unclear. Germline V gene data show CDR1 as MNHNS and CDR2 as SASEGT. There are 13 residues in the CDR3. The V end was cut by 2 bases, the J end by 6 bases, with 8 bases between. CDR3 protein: CASSEKSSNEQFF. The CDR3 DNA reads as TGTGCCAGCAGTGAAAAGTCTTCCAATGAGCAGTTCTTC.

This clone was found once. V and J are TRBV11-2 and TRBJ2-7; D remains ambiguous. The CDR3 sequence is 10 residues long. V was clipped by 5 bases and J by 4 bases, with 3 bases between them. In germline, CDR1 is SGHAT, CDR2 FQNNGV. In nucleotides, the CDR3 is TGTGCCAGCAGCCATTACGAGCAGTACTTC. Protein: CASSHYEQYF.

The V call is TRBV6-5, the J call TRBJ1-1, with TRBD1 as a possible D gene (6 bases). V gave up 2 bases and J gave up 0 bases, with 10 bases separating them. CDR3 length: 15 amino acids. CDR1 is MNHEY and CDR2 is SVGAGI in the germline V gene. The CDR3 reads CASSYRRQVNTEAFF. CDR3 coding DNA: TGTGCCAGCAGTTACAGAAGACAGGTGAACACTGAAGCTTTCTTT.

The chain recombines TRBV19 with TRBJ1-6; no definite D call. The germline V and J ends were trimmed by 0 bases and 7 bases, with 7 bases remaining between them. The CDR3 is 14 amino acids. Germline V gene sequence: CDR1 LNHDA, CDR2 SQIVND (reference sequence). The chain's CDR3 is CASSIEAGNSPLHF. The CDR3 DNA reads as TGTGCCAGTAGTATAGAGGCAGGAAATTCACCCCTCCACTTT.

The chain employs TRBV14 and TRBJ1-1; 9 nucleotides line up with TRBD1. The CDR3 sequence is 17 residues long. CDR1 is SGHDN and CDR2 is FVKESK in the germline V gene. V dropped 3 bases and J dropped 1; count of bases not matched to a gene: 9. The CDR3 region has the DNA TGTGCCAGCAGCCATAAAAACCGGGACAGGGCGAACACTGAAGCTTTCTTT. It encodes CASSHKNRDRANTEAFF.

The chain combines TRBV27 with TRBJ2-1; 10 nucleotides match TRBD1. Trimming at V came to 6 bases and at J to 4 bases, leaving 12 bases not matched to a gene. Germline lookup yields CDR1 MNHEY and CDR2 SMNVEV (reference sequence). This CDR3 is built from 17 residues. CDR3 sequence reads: CASRSRQGALLYNEQFF. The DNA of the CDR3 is TGTGCCAGCAGATCACGACAGGGGGCATTACTATACAATGAGCAGTTCTTC.

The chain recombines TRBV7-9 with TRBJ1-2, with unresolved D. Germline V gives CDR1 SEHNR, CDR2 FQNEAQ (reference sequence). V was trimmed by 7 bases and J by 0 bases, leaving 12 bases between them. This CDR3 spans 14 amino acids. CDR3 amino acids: CASTTKTANYGYTF. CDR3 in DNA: TGTGCCAGCACCACAAAAACCGCTAACTATGGCTACACCTTC.